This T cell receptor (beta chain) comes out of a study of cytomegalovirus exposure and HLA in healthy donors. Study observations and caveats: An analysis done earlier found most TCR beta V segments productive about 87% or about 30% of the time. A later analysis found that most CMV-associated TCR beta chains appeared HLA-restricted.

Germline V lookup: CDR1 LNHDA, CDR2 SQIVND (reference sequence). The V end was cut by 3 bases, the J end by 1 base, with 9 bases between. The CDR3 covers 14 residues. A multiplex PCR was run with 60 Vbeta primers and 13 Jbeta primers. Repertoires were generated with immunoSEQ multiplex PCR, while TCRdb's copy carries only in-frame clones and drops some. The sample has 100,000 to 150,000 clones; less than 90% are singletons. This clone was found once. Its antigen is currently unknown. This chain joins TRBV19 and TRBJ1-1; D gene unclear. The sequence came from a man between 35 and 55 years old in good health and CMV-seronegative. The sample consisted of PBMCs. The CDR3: CASSIQVTNTEAFF. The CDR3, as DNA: TGTGCCAGTAGTATCCAGGTCACGAACACTGAAGCTTTCTTT.